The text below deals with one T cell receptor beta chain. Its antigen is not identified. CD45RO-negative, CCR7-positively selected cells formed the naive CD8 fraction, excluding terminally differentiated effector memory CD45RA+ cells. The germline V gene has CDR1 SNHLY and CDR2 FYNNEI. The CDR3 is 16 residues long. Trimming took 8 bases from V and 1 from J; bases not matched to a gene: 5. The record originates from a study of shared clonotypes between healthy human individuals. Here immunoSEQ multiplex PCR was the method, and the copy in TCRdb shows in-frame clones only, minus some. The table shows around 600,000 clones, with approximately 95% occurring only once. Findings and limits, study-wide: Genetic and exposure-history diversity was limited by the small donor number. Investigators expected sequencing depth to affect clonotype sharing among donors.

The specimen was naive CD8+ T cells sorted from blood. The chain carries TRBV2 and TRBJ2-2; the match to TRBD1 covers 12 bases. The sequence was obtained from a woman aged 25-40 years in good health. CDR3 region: CASRDRGRWNTGELFF. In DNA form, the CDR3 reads TGTGCCAGCCGGGACAGGGGGCGATGGAACACCGGGGAGCTGTTTTTT.